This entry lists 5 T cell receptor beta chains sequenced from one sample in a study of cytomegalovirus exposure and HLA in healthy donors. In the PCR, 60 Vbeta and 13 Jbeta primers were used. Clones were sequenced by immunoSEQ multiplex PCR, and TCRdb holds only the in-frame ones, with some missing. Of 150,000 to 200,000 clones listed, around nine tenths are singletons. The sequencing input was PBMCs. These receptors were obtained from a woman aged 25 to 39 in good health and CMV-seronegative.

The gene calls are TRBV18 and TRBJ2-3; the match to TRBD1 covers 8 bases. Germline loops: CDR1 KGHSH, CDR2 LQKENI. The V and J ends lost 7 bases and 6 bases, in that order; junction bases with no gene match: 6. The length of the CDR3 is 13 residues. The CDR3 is CASLPNRGDTQYF. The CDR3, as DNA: TGTGCCAGCTTACCGAACAGGGGGGATACGCAGTATTTT.

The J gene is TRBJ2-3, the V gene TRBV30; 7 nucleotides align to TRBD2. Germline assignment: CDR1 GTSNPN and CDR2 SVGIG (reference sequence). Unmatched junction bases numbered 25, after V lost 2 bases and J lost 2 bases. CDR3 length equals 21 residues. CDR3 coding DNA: TGTGCCTGGAGTAAAAAACTAAGGGCATCCGCGAGCGGGATTTACACAGATACGCAGTATTTT. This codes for CAWSKKLRASASGIYTDTQYF.

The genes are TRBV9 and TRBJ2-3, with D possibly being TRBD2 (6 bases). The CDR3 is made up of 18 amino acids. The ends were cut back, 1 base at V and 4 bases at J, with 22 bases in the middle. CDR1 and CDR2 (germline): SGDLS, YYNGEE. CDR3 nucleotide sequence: TGTGCCAGCAGCGTAAATCTTGCGGGGCAGGATTTAGCAGATACGCAGTATTTT. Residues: CASSVNLAGQDLADTQYF.

For the CDR3, the DNA is TGTGCCAGCAGTCTCCACAGGGCAGGGGGCAATCAGCCCCAGCATTTT. This sequence encodes CASSLHRAGGNQPQHF. The chain joins TRBV28 to TRBJ1-5; tentative D call: TRBD1 (6 bases). This CDR3 spans 16 amino acids. V was clipped by 5 bases and J by 2 bases, with 16 bases between them. Germline loops: CDR1 MDHEN, CDR2 SYDVKM.

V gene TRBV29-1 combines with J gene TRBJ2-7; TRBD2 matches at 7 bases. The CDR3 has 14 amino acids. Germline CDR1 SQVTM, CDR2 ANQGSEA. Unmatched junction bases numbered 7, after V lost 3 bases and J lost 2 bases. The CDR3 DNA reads TGCAGCGTTGATGCGGGGGAAAGGGCCTACGAGCAGTACTTC. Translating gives CSVDAGERAYEQYF.